These T cell receptor beta chains were read from a single sample in a study of patients and donors after allogeneic stem cell transplantation. TCRdb fed the RT-PCR reads into MiXCR, producing one record per CDR3 protein. This table holds about 410,000 distinct CDR3 sequences, more than 15% found once. The sequenced material came from blood, either unsorted or a sorted T cell fraction (not recorded which). These receptors all come from a human donor who was either an allogeneic HSCT recipient or a stem cell or donor lymphocyte infusion donor (not recorded which). It is not recorded whose cells these are; they may come from a transplant donor. Both conserved end residues are part of each CDR3. Each record gives: J gene, V gene, clone size, D gene, CDR3 protein, CDR3 DNA. D genes are given only for firm matches. Size tells how often a clone was seen (once, few, many) or the class of an expanded clone, and some rows leave it out.

J gene: TRBJ2-3; V gene: TRBV15; clone size: .; D gene: .; CDR3 protein: CATSRVGADTQYF; CDR3 DNA: TGTGCCACCAGCAGAGTAGGGGCAGATACGCAGTATTTT
J gene: TRBJ1-2; V gene: TRBV7-2; clone size: few; D gene: .; CDR3 protein: CASSSRRGANYGYTF; CDR3 DNA: TGTGCCAGCAGCTCAAGGAGGGGAGCTAACTATGGCTACACCTTC
J gene: TRBJ2-1; V gene: TRBV5-4; clone size: .; D gene: TRBD2; CDR3 protein: CASSLAGGSGRASYNEQFF; CDR3 DNA: TGTGCCAGCAGCTTGGCGGGGGGAAGCGGGAGAGCATCCTACAATGAGCAGTTCTTC
J gene: TRBJ1-2; V gene: TRBV6-1; clone size: many; D gene: TRBD1; CDR3 protein: CASRLDRGQSLDYGYTF; CDR3 DNA: TGTGCCAGCAGACTCGACAGGGGCCAGTCTTTGGACTATGGCTACACCTTC
J gene: TRBJ2-7; V gene: TRBV7-9; clone size: .; D gene: .; CDR3 protein: CASSTPISAEDYEQYF; CDR3 DNA: TGTGCCAGCAGCACCCCGATCAGCGCAGAAGACTACGAGCAGTACTTC
J gene: TRBJ2-5; V gene: TRBV6-2/TRBV6-3; clone size: few; D gene: .; CDR3 protein: CASSPPQGGETQYF; CDR3 DNA: TGTGCCAGCAGTCCCCCACAGGGAGGGGAGACCCAGTACTTC
J gene: TRBJ2-7; V gene: TRBV12-3/TRBV12-4; clone size: many; D gene: .; CDR3 protein: CASRVDSTLPEQYF; CDR3 DNA: TGTGCCAGCAGAGTCGACAGTACCCTCCCCGAGCAGTACTTC
J gene: TRBJ2-7; V gene: TRBV5-6; clone size: .; D gene: .; CDR3 protein: CASSRMDSGWFEQYF; CDR3 DNA: TGTGCCAGCAGCAGAATGGACAGTGGATGGTTCGAGCAGTACTTC
J gene: TRBJ2-6; V gene: TRBV4-2; clone size: .; D gene: .; CDR3 protein: CASSQVVAGANVLTF; CDR3 DNA: TGTGCCAGCAGCCAAGTGGTGGCTGGGGCCAACGTCCTGACTTTC
J gene: TRBJ1-5; V gene: TRBV20-1; clone size: .; D gene: .; CDR3 protein: CSAVQGYSNQPQHF; CDR3 DNA: TGCAGTGCCGTACAGGGTTATAGCAATCAGCCCCAGCATTTT